This T cell receptor (beta chain) was sequenced during a study of cytomegalovirus exposure and HLA in healthy donors. Germline trimming cut 2 bases from V and 4 bases from J; bases unmatched to any gene: 7. Germline V gene lookup returns CDR1 MGHRA and CDR2 YSYEKL. CDR3 length equals 16 residues. 60 Vbeta and 13 Jbeta primers were used in PCR. Assay: immunoSEQ multiplex PCR; the TCRdb copy retains only in-frame clones and omits some. The profile shows 150,000 to 180,000 clones, approximately 80% of them singletons. In this sample, this clone turned up a few times. Sample: PBMCs. The source of this sequence is a man between 25 and 39 years old in good health and CMV-seropositive. V gene TRBV4-1 combines with J gene TRBJ2-7, with 11 bases that match TRBD1. The CDR3 loop is CASSQLMGDRGYEQYF. The CDR3 DNA sequence: TGCGCCAGCAGCCAACTAATGGGGGACAGGGGGTACGAGCAGTACTTC.